Listed below are T cell receptor beta chains from one sample, sequenced in a study of cytomegalovirus exposure and HLA in healthy donors. Produced via immunoSEQ multiplex PCR; TCRdb's table is partial and in-frame only. Here the sample spans some 200,000 clones, 81% being singletons. The sequenced sample consisted of PBMCs. These TCRs come from a man aged 45-60 years in good health and CMV-seronegative. CDR3s include the opening cysteine and the closing phenylalanine or tryptophan. The order of the fields is J gene, V gene, D gene, CDR3 DNA, CDR3 protein. The D gene is left open where the match is weak.

TRBJ2-2 TRBV19 . TGTGCCAGTAGTATACAGGAGGACACCGGGGAGCTGTTTTTT CASSIQEDTGELFF
TRBJ2-5 TRBV12-5 . TGTGCTAGTGGTTTGCCCGTAGAAGAGACCCAGTACTTC CASGLPVEETQYF
TRBJ1-5 TRBV7-3 . TGTGCCAGCAGCTTAATTAAGCAGGGGAGCAATCAGCCCCAGCATTTT CASSLIKQGSNQPQHF
TRBJ2-5 TRBV7-3 . TGTGCCAGCAGCTTGTCGGGGGGCTTCTTAGAGACCCAGTACTTC CASSLSGGFLETQYF
TRBJ1-6 TRBV7-8 . TGTGCCAGCAGCTTAGCGTACCGGGAACGGGAGGGTCCCCTCCACTTT CASSLAYREREGPLHF
TRBJ2-7 TRBV14 . TGTGCCAGCAGCCAAGATCTGCGAAGCACCTACGAGCAGTACTTC CASSQDLRSTYEQYF
TRBJ2-3 TRBV27 TRBD2 TGTGCCAGCAGTTTAGCGGGGGGGGCGGATACGCAGTATTTT CASSLAGGADTQYF
TRBJ1-2 TRBV27 TRBD1 TGTGCCAGCAGTTCACCCAGTAGGGGGCGGCTTGGCTACACCTTC CASSSPSRGRLGYTF
TRBJ1-2 TRBV9 TRBD1 TGTGCCAGCAGCGTTGGGGACAGAGCCTATGGCTACACCTTC CASSVGDRAYGYTF
TRBJ1-3 TRBV4-3 . TGCGCCAGCAGCGAAGAGCGAACAGGATCCCACTCTGGAAACACCATATATTTT CASSEERTGSHSGNTIYF
TRBJ2-6 TRBV18 TRBD1 TGTGCCAGCTCACCCCCCGGGACAGGCCTTGCTGGGGCCAACGTCCTGACTTTC CASSPPGTGLAGANVLTF